The 24 T cell receptor beta chains reported below all come from one sample, sequenced in a study of T cells after posttransplantation cyclophosphamide. Sequenced by immunoSEQ multiplex PCR; TCRdb stores in-frame clones only, minus some. The sample comprises around 19,000 clones, nearly 99% of which are singletons, and around 0.17% rests with the top ten. The naive gate required viable CD3+CD4+ or CD3+CD8+ cells with CCR7+CD45RA+CD45RO-CD95-CD27+CD28+ phenotype. Sample: naive CD4+ T cells sorted from PBMCs. These receptor sequences come from a man aged 40-49 years in good health, CMV-negative, and a related stem cell transplant donor.

This sequence joins TRBV13 and TRBJ2-3; D gene uncertain. CDR1 is PRHDT and CDR2 is FYEKMQ in the germline V gene (reference sequence). V lost 3 bases, J lost 6 bases, and 4 bases lay in between. The CDR3 totals 11 residues. The CDR3 spells CASSFGDTQYF. In DNA, the CDR3 is TGTGCCAGCAGCTTCGGGGATACGCAGTATTTT. The full variable domain, in which reference TRBV13 and TRBJ2-3 provide the parts outside the CDR3, is AAGVIQSPRHLIKEKRETATLKCYPIPRHDTVYWYQQGPGQDPQFLISFYEKMQSDKGSIPDRFSAQQFSDYHSELNMSSLELGDSALYFCASSFGDTQYFGPGTRLTVL.

The chain combines TRBV5-5 with TRBJ2-3, with D perhaps TRBD2 (5 bases). The length of the CDR3 is 13 residues. Germline V gene lookup returns CDR1 SGHKS and CDR2 YYEKEE (reference sequence). V lost 0 bases and J lost 3, with 5 bases in between. The chain's CDR3 is CASSLGGTDTQYF. Here the CDR3 DNA reads TGTGCCAGCAGCTTGGGAGGGACAGATACGCAGTATTTT. Using reference TRBV5-5 and TRBJ2-3 for the parts outside the CDR3, the full variable domain is DAGVTQSPTHLIKTRGQQVTLRCSPISGHKSVSWYQQVLGQGPQFIFQYYEKEERGRGNFPDRFSARQFPNYSSELNVNALLLGDSALYLCASSLGGTDTQYFGPGTRLTVL.

This chain joins TRBV28 and TRBJ2-7; 10 nucleotides match TRBD2. The trim removed 5 bases at V and 0 bases at J, leaving 4 bases unmatched. CDR1 is MDHEN and CDR2 is SYDVKM in the germline V gene. CDR3 length: 15 residues. The CDR3 is CASSPASGSSYEQYF. The CDR3, as DNA: TGTGCCAGCAGTCCCGCTAGCGGGAGCTCCTACGAGCAGTACTTC.

The J gene is TRBJ1-1, the V gene TRBV7-2; 7 bases are shared with TRBD1. There are 15 residues in the CDR3. V lost 5 bases, J lost 4 bases, and 10 bases stayed unmatched. CDR1 is SGHTA, CDR2 FQGNSA, per germline. This CDR3 reads CASSRHRGESTEAFF. The CDR3 nucleotides read TGTGCCAGCAGCCGTCACAGGGGAGAGAGCACTGAAGCTTTCTTT. The full variable domain, completed using reference TRBV7-2 and TRBJ1-1, is GAGVSQSPSNKVTEKGKDVELRCDPISGHTALYWYRQSLGQGLEFLIYFQGNSAPDKSGLPSDRFSAERTGGSVSTLTIQRTQQEDSAVYLCASSRHRGESTEAFFGQGTRLTVV.

A remark on this clone: The junction does not match germline at one end; this may be a read error. The J gene is TRBJ2-1, the V gene TRBV7-7, with 7 bases fitting TRBD2. CDR1 and CDR2 from the germline V gene are SSHAT and FNYEAQ (reference sequence). CDR3 length: 15 residues. The CDR3 coding sequence is TGTGCTAGCAGCTTAGGGAACGGGGGGTACAATGAGCAGTTCTTC. Protein: CASSLGNGGYNEQFF.

The rearrangement uses TRBV5-1 and TRBJ2-2, with 9 bases aligning to TRBD1. The V segment lost 4 bases and the J segment 6 bases; nucleotides outside the gene matches: 7. The CDR3 contains 15 residues. Germline CDR1 is SGHRS and CDR2 is YFSETQ. The CDR3 sequence is CASSIPQGAAGELFF. As DNA, the CDR3 is TGCGCCAGCAGCATACCACAGGGGGCGGCCGGGGAGCTGTTTTTT.

The chain joins TRBV5-1 to TRBJ2-5, with 8 bases matching TRBD1. CDR1 and CDR2 (germline): SGHRS, YFSETQ. The junction had 12 bases not matched to a gene; V was cut back by 6 bases and J by 5 bases. The CDR3 is 15 residues long. Written as DNA, the CDR3 is TGCGCCAGCAATGTCATACAGGGGGAAGGGGAGACCCAGTACTTC. It codes for CASNVIQGEGETQYF.

The rearrangement links TRBV21-1 to TRBJ1-5. TRBV21-1 is deemed a pseudogene. The CDR3 extends over 15 amino acids. CDR3 sequence: CASSHREKGFQPQHF. CDR3 DNA: TGTGCCAGCAGCCACCGGGAAAAGGGCTTTCAGCCCCAGCATTTT.

The chain carries TRBV4-3 and TRBJ1-3; D not certain. CDR1 LGHNA and CDR2 YSLEER come from the germline V gene. The CDR3 spans 15 residues. V lost 0 bases, J lost 6 bases, and 12 bases lay in between. CDR3 nucleotides: TGCGCCAGCAGCCAAGATATTGGCTCGATAAACACCATATATTTT. It encodes CASSQDIGSINTIYF.

The chain has TRBV27 and TRBJ2-3; the match to TRBD2 covers 10 bases. Germline values: CDR1 MNHEY, CDR2 SMNVEV (reference sequence). The CDR3 spans 16 residues. With V trimmed by 1 base and J by 4 bases, 5 bases remained unmatched. The CDR3 DNA sequence: TGTGCCAGCAGTTTATGGGTAGCGGGAGGCTCAGATACGCAGTATTTT. The encoded protein is CASSLWVAGGSDTQYF.

V and J are TRBV7-6 and TRBJ2-1; TRBD2 agrees at 7 bases. The CDR3 covers 13 residues. V lost 2 bases, J lost 5 bases, and 0 bases stayed unmatched. Germline CDR1 reads SGHVS; CDR2 reads FNYEAQ. As DNA, the CDR3 is TGTGCCAGCAGCTTACGGGAGGACAATGAGCAGTTCTTC. This codes for CASSLREDNEQFF.

This chain uses TRBV10-3 with TRBJ2-7; D possibly corresponds to TRBD1 (5 bases). The CDR3 consists of 17 residues. The V end lost 3 bases, the J end lost 1 base, and 19 bases lay between the germline ends. CDR1 and CDR2 (germline): ENHRY, SYGVKD. The CDR3, as DNA: TGTGCCATCAGTGAAATGATGGGGCTTCGTGGGTCCTACGAGCAGTACTTC. This codes for CAISEMMGLRGSYEQYF.

The J gene is TRBJ1-2, the V gene TRBV18; tentatively, D is TRBD1 (6 bases). The CDR3 length is 16 residues. Germline V gives CDR1 KGHSH, CDR2 LQKENI. V was clipped by 4 bases and J by 4 bases, with 19 bases between them. The CDR3 bases are TGTGCCAGCTCACTAGCACAGGGAAGTCGGGGCTATGGCTACACCTTC. It is translated as CASSLAQGSRGYGYTF.

This chain links TRBV28 with TRBJ2-2; TRBD1 matches at 8 bases. Trimming at V came to 6 bases and at J to 5 bases, leaving 5 bases not matched to a gene. Per the germline V gene, CDR1 is MDHEN and CDR2 is SYDVKM. The CDR3 sequence is 14 residues long. The CDR3 DNA reads TGTGCCAGCAGACACAGGGGGTCTACCGGGGAGCTGTTTTTT. The encoded protein is CASRHRGSTGELFF.

The chain is built from TRBV10-3 and TRBJ1-2; D remains ambiguous. This CDR3 is built from 12 residues. Germline CDR1 ENHRY, CDR2 SYGVKD. Trimming took off 10 bases at V and 6 bases at J, with 15 bases between the two ends. CDR3 region: CATARDTDGYTF. CDR3 DNA sequence: TGTGCCACCGCCCGAGATACAGATGGCTACACCTTC.

The chain couples TRBV28 to TRBJ2-1; 7 bases fit TRBD1. Germline V gene lookup returns CDR1 MDHEN and CDR2 SYDVKM. V was clipped by 5 bases and J by 0 bases; unmatched bases: 10. This CDR3 is 17 amino acids long. Here the CDR3 DNA reads TGTGCCAGCAGTCTATACCAGGGGGATAACTCCTACAATGAGCAGTTCTTC. Residues: CASSLYQGDNSYNEQFF.

The chain links TRBV11-2 to TRBJ2-3; D possibly corresponds to TRBD2 (5 bases). Germline CDR1 is SGHAT and CDR2 is FQNNGV. Trimming removed 0 bases at V and 7 bases at J, with 20 bases between. There are 17 residues in the CDR3. Written as DNA, the CDR3 is TGTGCCAGCAGCTTAGAACGTATAGGGAGAACTTATAATACGCAGTATTTT. It yields the protein CASSLERIGRTYNTQYF.

This chain connects TRBV11-2 to TRBJ2-2, with D perhaps matching TRBD2 (7 bases). V dropped 2 bases and J dropped 0 bases, with 10 bases sitting between them. The CDR3 is 16 amino acids. Germline V gives CDR1 SGHAT, CDR2 FQNNGV. CDR3 in amino acids: CASSLRGGPNTGELFF. CDR3 bases: TGTGCCAGCAGCTTAAGGGGGGGCCCGAACACCGGGGAGCTGTTTTTT.

The chain joins TRBV18 to TRBJ2-7; TRBD1 matches 9 bases. The CDR3 sequence is 16 residues long. Germline CDR1 KGHSH, CDR2 LQKENI. With V trimmed by 3 bases and J by 5 bases, 11 bases remained unmatched. CDR3 in DNA: TGTGCCAGCTCACCTAACGCGAGACAGGGGGGGGACGAGCAGTACTTC. Translation: CASSPNARQGGDEQYF.

The rearrangement joins TRBV4-1 to TRBJ2-7, with 10 bases fitting TRBD2. V dropped 1 base and J dropped 6; count of bases not matched to a gene: 18. The CDR3 has 19 residues. Per the germline V gene, CDR1 is MGHRA and CDR2 is YSYEKL. The CDR3 region is CASSQVLASGSRIKREQYF. In DNA form, the CDR3 reads TGCGCCAGCAGCCAAGTTCTCGCTAGCGGGAGTCGGATAAAGCGCGAGCAGTACTTC.

The chain joins TRBV28 to TRBJ1-4; D not certain. Germline V gives CDR1 MDHEN, CDR2 SYDVKM. V lost 4 bases to trimming and J lost 0 bases, with 15 bases between them. The CDR3 length is 17 residues. CDR3 region: CASSSRRWRATNEKLFF. The DNA for the CDR3 is TGTGCCAGCAGTTCAAGACGCTGGAGGGCAACTAATGAAAAACTGTTTTTT.

V gene TRBV30 combines with J gene TRBJ1-5; no clear D gene. V shed 2 bases and J shed 0 bases, with 8 bases lying between them. The length of the CDR3 is 14 residues. The germline V gene encodes CDR1 GTSNPN and CDR2 SVGIG (reference sequence). DNA for the CDR3: TGTGCCTGGAGTCAAACCTATAGCAATCAGCCCCAGCATTTT. This codes for CAWSQTYSNQPQHF.

V is TRBV10-3 and J is TRBJ2-7; 8 nucleotides line up with TRBD2. J was trimmed by 2 bases and V by 10 bases; bases with no gene match: 10. The CDR3 spans 14 residues. Germline V gene lookup returns CDR1 ENHRY and CDR2 SYGVKD. Written as DNA, the CDR3 is TGTGCCACCGGGGGGGTGGCTAATCCCTACGAGCAGTACTTC. Protein: CATGGVANPYEQYF.

The rearrangement uses TRBV28 and TRBJ1-4; D perhaps matches TRBD1 (5 bases). The V gene's germline CDR1 is MDHEN and CDR2 SYDVKM. Between the trimmed V and J ends, which lost 1 base and 5 bases, there was a span of 11 bases. This CDR3 contains 15 residues. CDR3 in amino acids: CASSLFQGSNEKLFF. As DNA, the CDR3 is TGTGCCAGCAGTTTATTTCAGGGCTCCAATGAAAAACTGTTTTTT.